The present entry profiles one T cell receptor (beta chain) with its context. The antigen remains undetermined. The study reverse transcribed the entire isolated RNA, so it sequenced expressed TCRB transcripts. Roughly 3.6 million reads were obtained on average from naive, central memory and regulatory T cell samples. TCRdb's table, derived via immunoSEQ multiplex PCR, lists solely in-frame clones and lacks some. In the table there are about 340,000 clones, about 13% of which are singletons. Naive, central memory, regulatory and stem cell-like memory cells within the CD4+ compartment were sorted using CD45RO/CCR7/CD25/CD127/CD95/CD27. Populations obtained by sorting all exceeded 98% purity. The data are from a study of beta chain features in type 1 diabetes. About the study: All samples combined gave just under 110 million sorted cells for examination. General study findings and limits: In every one of the four CD4+ subsets, TCRB CDR3s were moderately but significantly shorter in Type 1 diabetes patients.

V lost 9 bases and J lost 5; bases outside the gene matches: 20. Germline V gives CDR1 SGDLS, CDR2 YYNGEE. CDR3 length: 18 amino acids. Source material: naive CD4+ T cells from blood. The source is a woman aged 18-29 years with type 1 diabetes. The chain couples TRBV9 to TRBJ2-1, with 10 bases lining up with TRBD2. The CDR3 here is CATLPGLALIFTHNEQFF. The DNA for the CDR3 is TGTGCCACTCTTCCGGGACTAGCGTTGATTTTTACACACAATGAGCAGTTCTTC.